This TCR delta chain was documented in a study of γδ T cells in repeated Plasmodium falciparum infection. Study details: Some Malian samples span acute malaria episodes; others come from no-transmission periods. The study, taken as a whole, reports: Compared with Australian children, Malian Vdelta2-negative repertoires seemed more clonal, less diverse, less shared.

Germline V gives CDR1 GEAIGNYY, CDR2 EKD. Trimming at V came to 0 bases and at J to 0 bases, leaving 17 bases not matched to a gene. The CDR3 extends over 20 amino acids. Bulk repertoires came from Vgamma9/Vdelta2+ or Vdelta2-negative gammadelta T cells flow-sorted from PBMC. TCRdb fed the multiplex PCR reads to CATT. The sample yields 85,000 to 100,000 delta-chain clones, roughly 0.98% seen once. This clone was found many times. Its antigen is undetermined. The TCRdb protein, from a much larger clone, departs from this DNA's translation at residue 11, likely by read error; the protein shown derives from the DNA.

The sequenced sample consisted of gamma-delta T cells from blood. The V gene is TRDV2, the J gene TRDJ1, with TRDD3 matching 8 bases. The J gene, missing from TCRdb, was assigned here through DNA to germline matching. The sequence was collected from a pool of human donors (malaria-infected and uninfected, not separated). The CDR3 sequence is CACDTNFPGDMTPYTDKLIF. The CDR3 DNA follows: TGTGCCTGTGACACCAATTTTCCGGGGGATATGACTCCGTACACCGATAAACTCATCTTT.